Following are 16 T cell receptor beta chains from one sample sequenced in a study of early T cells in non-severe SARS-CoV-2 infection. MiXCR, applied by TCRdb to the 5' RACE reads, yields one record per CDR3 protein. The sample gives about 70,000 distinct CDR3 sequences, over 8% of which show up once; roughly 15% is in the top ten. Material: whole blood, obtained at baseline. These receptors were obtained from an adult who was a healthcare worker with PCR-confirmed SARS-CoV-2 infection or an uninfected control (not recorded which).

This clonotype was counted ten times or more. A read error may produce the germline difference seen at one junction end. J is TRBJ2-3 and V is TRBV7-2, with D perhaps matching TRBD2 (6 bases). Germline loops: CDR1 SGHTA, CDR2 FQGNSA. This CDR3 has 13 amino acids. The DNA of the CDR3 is TGTGCCAGCAGCCCAGGGCAGGAGGGCAATATTTTCTTT. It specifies CASSPGQEGNIFF. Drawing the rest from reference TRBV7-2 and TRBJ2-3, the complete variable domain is GAGVSQSPSNKVTEKGKDVELRCDPISGHTALYWYRQSLGQGLEFLIYFQGNSAPDKSGLPSDRFSAERTGGSVSTLTIQRTQQEDSAVYLCASSPGQEGNIFFGPGTRLTVL.

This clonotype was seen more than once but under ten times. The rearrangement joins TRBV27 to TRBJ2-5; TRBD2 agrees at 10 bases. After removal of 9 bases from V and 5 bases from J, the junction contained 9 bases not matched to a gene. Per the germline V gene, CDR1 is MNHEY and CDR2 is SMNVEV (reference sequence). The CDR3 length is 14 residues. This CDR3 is CASWSGRAWETQYF. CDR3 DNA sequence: TGTGCCAGTTGGAGCGGGAGGGCCTGGGAGACCCAGTACTTC.

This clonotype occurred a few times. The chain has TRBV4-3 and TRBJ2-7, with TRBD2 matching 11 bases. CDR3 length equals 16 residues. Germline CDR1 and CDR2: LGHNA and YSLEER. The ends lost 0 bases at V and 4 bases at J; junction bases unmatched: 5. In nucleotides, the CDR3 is TGCGCCAGCAGCCAAGATCAGTGGACTAGCGGGTACGAGCAGTACTTC. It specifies CASSQDQWTSGYEQYF.

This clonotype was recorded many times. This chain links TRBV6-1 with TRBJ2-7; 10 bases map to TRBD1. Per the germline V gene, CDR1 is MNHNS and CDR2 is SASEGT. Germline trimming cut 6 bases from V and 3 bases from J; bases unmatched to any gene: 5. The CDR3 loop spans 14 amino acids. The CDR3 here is CASRWDRGFYEQYF. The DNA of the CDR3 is TGTGCCAGCAGATGGGACAGGGGTTTCTACGAGCAGTACTTC.

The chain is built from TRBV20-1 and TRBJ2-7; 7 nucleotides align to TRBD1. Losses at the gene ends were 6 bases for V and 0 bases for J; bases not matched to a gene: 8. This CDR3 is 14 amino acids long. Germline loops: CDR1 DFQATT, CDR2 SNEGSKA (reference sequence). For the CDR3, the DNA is TGCAGTGCGGTCATAAGGGGGCTCTCCTACGAGCAGTACTTC. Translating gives CSAVIRGLSYEQYF.

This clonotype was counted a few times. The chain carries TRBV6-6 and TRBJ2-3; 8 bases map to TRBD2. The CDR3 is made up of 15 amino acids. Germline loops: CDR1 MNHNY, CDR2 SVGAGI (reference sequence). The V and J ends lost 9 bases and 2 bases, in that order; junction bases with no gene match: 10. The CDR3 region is CASSPGLVVTDTQYF. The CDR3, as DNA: TGTGCCAGTTCCCCGGGACTAGTTGTCACAGATACGCAGTATTTT.

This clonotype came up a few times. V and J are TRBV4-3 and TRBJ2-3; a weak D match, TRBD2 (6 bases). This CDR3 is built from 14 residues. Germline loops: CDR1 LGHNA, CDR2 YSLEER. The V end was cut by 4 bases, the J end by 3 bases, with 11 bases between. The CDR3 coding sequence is TGCGCCAGCAGCCCGGCCCTAGCGACAGATACGCAGTATTTT. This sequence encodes CASSPALATDTQYF.

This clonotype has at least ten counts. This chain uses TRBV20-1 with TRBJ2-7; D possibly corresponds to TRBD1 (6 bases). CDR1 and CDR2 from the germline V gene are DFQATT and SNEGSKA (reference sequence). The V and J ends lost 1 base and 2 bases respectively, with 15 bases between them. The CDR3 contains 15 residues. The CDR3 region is CSARGVDRGAYEQYF. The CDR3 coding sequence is TGCAGTGCTAGAGGAGTGGACAGAGGCGCCTACGAGCAGTACTTC.

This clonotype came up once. The CDR3 DNA reads TGCAGTGCTAGAGGTACGGACTACGAGCAGTACTTC. Protein product: CSARGTDYEQYF. The rearrangement joins TRBV20-1 to TRBJ2-7; no clear D gene. This CDR3 has 12 residues. Trimming shortened V by 1 base and J by 3 bases, and 7 bases separated the two germline ends. Germline-derived CDR1 and CDR2 are DFQATT and SNEGSKA (reference sequence).

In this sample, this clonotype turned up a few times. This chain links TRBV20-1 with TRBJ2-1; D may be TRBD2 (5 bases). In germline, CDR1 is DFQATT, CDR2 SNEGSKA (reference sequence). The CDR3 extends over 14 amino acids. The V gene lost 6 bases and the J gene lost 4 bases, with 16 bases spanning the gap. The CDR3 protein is CSASGLASYNEQFF. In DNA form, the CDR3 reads TGCAGTGCAAGTGGACTCGCATCTTACAATGAGCAGTTCTTC.

The CDR3, as DNA: TGTGCCAGCAGCTTGGGTGCACTACGAGGCTCCTACGAGCAGTACTTC. Residues: CASSLGALRGSYEQYF. The genes are TRBV13 and TRBJ2-7; D gene unclear. The CDR3 totals 16 residues. Germline V CDR1 and CDR2: PRHDT, FYEKMQ (reference sequence). The V end was cut by 3 bases, the J end by 0 bases, with 15 bases between.

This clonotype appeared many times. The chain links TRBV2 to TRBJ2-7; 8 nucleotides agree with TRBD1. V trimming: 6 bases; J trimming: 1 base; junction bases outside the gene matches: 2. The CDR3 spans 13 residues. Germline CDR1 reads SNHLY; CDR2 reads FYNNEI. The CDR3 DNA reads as TGTGCCAGCAGAGGGACAGGATCCTACGAGCAGTACTTC. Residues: CASRGTGSYEQYF.

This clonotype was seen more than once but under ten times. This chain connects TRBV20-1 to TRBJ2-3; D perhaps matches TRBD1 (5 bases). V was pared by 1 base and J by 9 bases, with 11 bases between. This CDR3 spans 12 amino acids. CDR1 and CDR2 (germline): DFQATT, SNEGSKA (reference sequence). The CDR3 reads CSARGRVRTQYF. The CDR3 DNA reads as TGCAGTGCTAGAGGCAGGGTACGCACGCAGTATTTT.

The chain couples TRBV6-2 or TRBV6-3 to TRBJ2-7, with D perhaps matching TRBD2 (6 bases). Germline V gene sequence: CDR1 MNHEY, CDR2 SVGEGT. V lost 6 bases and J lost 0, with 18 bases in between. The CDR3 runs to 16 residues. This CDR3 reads CASSPRGAGYSYEQYF. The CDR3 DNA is TGTGCCAGCAGCCCCCGGGGAGCGGGCTACTCCTACGAGCAGTACTTC.

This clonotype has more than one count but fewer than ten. CDR3 coding DNA: TGTGCCAGCAGCTCCACTACGGACAGCGAAGCTTTCTTT. Translated, it gives CASSSTTDSEAFF. The chain carries TRBV7-2 and TRBJ1-1; D possibly corresponds to TRBD1 (6 bases). From germline, CDR1 is SGHTA and CDR2 FQGNSA. V shed 4 bases and J shed 8 bases, with 14 bases lying between them. This CDR3 spans 13 amino acids.

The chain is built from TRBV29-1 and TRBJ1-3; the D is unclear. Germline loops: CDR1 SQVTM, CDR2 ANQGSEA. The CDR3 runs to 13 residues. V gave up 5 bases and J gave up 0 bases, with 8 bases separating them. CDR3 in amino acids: CSVKTASGNTIYF. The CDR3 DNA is TGCAGCGTTAAGACGGCCTCTGGAAACACCATATATTTT.